This T cell receptor (beta chain) was documented in a study of blood T cell repertoires in COVID-19 (dated by TCRdb to 2019 to 2021). Study-wide context: Samples from collaborators originated in the United States, Italy and Spain and spanned both the acute and convalescent phases of COVID-19. The prospective study material was composed of cDNA or gDNA derived from T cells, B-cell-depleted T cells, or PBMCs. Subjects who had been exposed to COVID-19, were actively infected with it, or had recovered from it provided the deeply sampled blood TCRbeta repertoires that made up the dataset. A freely available public database, intended as a resource for researchers studying the immune response to SARS-CoV-2, is where the repertoires were released. Samples were obtained from the ongoing ImmuneRACE study (first 160 participants) and from some 1,200 subjects provided by 6 global collaborators. Sample metadata almost always included a de-identified subject ID, COVID-19 status, age in years and sex. HLA class I and class II types, where available, came from metadata supplied by the sample provider rather than from assay-based typing.

About this clone: Which antigen it targets is not known. No much larger clonotype is one base removed from it; base qualities were not supplied.

Trimmed from V: 4 bases; trimmed from J: 8 bases; junction bases lacking a gene match: 2. The CDR3 goes from the cysteine to the phenylalanine over 12 residues. Left in the record is the CDR3 DNA by itself, 36 bases read in frame from the first base. Per the germline V gene, SGHRS is the CDR1 and YFSETQ is the CDR2. The collaborating institutions used their own protocols to collect whole blood in K2EDTA tubes. Collaborator samples were shipped for TCRbeta analysis as frozen whole blood, isolated PBMCs, or DNA extracted from either sample type. On the study overall, not on this receptor specifically: How much clinical and demographic metadata was included differed by source and by participant, and the metadata was provided uncurated.

TCRbeta CDR3 regions were amplified from genomic DNA using the immunoSEQ Assay, a bias-controlled multiplex PCR. Processing in the source paper ran as follows. Nucleated cell counts per sample were estimated from amplification of reference gene primers within the assay. Sequence reads were collapsed and filtered to measure the absolute abundance of every unique TCRbeta CDR3 rearrangement. For each sample, productive Simpson clonality was calculated as the square root of Simpson's diversity index over productive rearrangements. TCRdb took over this immuneACCESS table, retaining in-frame rearrangements with V and J assigned. Such tables are incomplete; in checked studies, under half of the missing clones stem from an unresolved V gene, and the remainder is unexplained. V, J and clone size are taken as reported in that table, and D and trimming were inferred from the DNA itself. The sample table records 34,000 or so clones; 75% to 90% of these occur just once. 1.5% to 2.5% of the sample is in the top ten clones.

This TCR was sampled from a man aged 50 to 60 with active or convalescent COVID-19. The sequenced sample consisted of peripheral blood. The chain is assembled from TRBV5-1 and TRBJ1-1; 10 middle bases align to TRBD1. This receptor carries the CDR3 CASSKGQGEAFF. The nucleotides are TGCGCCAGCAGCAAGGGACAGGGGGAAGCTTTCTTT.